The T cell receptor (beta chain) described here comes from a study of OX40 agonist ivuxolimab in advanced cancers. Study overall: In this cohort, patients received ivuxolimab, an agonistic anti-OX40 (CD134) antibody.

The V end lost 4 bases, the J end lost 6 bases, and 18 bases lay between the germline ends. Germline-derived CDR1 and CDR2 are LGHNA and YNFKEQ. The CDR3 sequence is 15 residues long. Profiled with immunoSEQ multiplex PCR; TCRdb holds only in-frame clones, not every one. This sample carries tens of thousands of clones, 75% to 90% of them seen once, and the ten largest clones take around 4.8%. The origin of this receptor is an adult with an advanced solid tumor such as melanoma, head and neck, liver or kidney cancer. V is TRBV4-2 and J is TRBJ1-1; D is perhaps TRBD1 (5 bases). The source was CD4+ or CD8+ T cells sorted from blood, collected in a trial of the OX40 agonist ivuxolimab. The DNA of the CDR3 is TGTGCCAGCAGCCCCCCCGGGACTCTAGCGGCTGAAGCTTTCTTT. Protein: CASSPPGTLAAEAFF.